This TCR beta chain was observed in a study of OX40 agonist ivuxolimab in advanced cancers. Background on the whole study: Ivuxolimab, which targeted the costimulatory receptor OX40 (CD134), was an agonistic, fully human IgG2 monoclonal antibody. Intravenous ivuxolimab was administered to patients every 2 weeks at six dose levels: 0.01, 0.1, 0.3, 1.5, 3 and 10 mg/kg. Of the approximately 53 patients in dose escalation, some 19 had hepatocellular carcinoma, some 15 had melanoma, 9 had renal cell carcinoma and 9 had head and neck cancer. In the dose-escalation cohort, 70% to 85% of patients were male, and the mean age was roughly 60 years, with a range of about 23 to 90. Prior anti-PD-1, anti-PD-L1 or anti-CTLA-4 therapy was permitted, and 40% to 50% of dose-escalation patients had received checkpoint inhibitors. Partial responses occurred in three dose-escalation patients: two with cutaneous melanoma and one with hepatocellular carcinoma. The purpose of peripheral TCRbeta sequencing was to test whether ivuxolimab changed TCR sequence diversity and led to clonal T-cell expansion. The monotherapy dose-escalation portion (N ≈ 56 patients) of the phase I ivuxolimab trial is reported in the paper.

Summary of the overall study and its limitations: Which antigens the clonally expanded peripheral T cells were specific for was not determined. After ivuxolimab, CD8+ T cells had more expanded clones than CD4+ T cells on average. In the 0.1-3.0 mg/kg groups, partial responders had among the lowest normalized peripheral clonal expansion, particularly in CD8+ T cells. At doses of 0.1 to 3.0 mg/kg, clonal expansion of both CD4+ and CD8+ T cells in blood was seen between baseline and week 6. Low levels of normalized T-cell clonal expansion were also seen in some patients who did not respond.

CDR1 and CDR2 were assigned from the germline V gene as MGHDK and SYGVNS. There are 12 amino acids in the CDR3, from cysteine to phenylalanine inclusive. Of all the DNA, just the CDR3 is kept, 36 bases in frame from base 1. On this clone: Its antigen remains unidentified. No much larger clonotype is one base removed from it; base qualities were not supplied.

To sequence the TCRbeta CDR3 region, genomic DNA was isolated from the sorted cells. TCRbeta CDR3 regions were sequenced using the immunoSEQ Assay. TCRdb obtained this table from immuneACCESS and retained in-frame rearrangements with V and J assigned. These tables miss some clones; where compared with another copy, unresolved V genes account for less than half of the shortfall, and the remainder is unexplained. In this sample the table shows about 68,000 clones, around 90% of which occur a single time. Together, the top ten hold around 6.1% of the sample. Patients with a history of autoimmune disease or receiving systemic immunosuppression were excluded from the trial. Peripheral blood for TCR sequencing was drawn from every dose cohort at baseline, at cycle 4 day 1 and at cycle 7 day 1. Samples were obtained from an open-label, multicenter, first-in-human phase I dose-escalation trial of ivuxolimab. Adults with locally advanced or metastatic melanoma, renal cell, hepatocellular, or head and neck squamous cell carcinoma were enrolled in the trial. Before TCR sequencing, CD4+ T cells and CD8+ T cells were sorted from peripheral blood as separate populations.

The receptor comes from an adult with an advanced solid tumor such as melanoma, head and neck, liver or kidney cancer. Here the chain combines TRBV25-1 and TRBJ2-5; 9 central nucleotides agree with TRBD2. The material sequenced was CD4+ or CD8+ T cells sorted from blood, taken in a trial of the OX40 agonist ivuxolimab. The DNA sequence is TGTGCTATAGCGGGAGTGGGAGAGACCCAGTACTTC. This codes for CAIAGVGETQYF.